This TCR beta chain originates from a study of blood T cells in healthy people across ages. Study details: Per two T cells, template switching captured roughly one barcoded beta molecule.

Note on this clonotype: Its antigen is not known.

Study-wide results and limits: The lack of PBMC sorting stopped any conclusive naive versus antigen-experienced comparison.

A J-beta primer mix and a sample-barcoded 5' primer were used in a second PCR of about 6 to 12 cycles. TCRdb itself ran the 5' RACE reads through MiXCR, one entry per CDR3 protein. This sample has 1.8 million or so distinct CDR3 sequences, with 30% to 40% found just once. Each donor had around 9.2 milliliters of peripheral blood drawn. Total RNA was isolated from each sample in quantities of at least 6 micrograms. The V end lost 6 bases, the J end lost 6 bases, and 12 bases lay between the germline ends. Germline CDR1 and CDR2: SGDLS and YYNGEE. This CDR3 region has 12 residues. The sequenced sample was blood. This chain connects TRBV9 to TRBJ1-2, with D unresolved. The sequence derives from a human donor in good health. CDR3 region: CASTGPRDGYTF. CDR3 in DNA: TGTGCCAGCACCGGACCGCGGGATGGCTACACCTTC.